These T cell receptor beta chains were read from a single sample in a study of monozygotic twins with inflammatory bowel disease. TCRdb re-called the 5' RACE reads, yielding one record per CDR3 amino acid sequence without DNA. The specimen's table records some 400,000 distinct CDR3 sequences. Source material: blood. These receptors were collected from a human donor with ulcerative colitis or Crohn's disease, or a healthy co-twin of an affected twin (not recorded which). Both conserved end residues are part of each CDR3.

CASSVGAGGGADTQYF | 16 | TRBJ2-3 | TRBV9
CSAIRSYEQYF | 11 | TRBJ2-7 | TRBV20-1
CASSARSSYGYTF | 13 | TRBJ1-2 | TRBV28
CASSYYGGGQPQHF | 14 | TRBJ1-5 | TRBV6-6
CASSPLAGQGTIYF | 14 | TRBJ1-3 | TRBV14
CASSPLGGKELEAFF | 15 | TRBJ1-1 | TRBV3-1
CASSLDQWHGYTF | 13 | TRBJ1-2 | TRBV7-9
CASSYPGDTQYF | 12 | TRBJ2-3 | TRBV12-3/TRBV12-4
CASSPGQSSKTQYF | 14 | TRBJ2-5 | TRBV7-7
CASSSTSFGTDTQYF | 15 | TRBJ2-3 | TRBV9
CSASRTSGRYNYEQYF | 16 | TRBJ2-7 | TRBV20-1
CASSLQGDSYEQYF | 14 | TRBJ2-7 | TRBV5-1
CASSRSGSFDTGELFF | 16 | TRBJ2-2 | TRBV7-9
CASSPGLAGGRSEQFF | 16 | TRBJ2-1 | TRBV5-4
CASSLKSNEQYF | 12 | TRBJ2-7 | TRBV5-6
CSAEGTGGPTNEQFF | 15 | TRBJ2-1 | TRBV20-1